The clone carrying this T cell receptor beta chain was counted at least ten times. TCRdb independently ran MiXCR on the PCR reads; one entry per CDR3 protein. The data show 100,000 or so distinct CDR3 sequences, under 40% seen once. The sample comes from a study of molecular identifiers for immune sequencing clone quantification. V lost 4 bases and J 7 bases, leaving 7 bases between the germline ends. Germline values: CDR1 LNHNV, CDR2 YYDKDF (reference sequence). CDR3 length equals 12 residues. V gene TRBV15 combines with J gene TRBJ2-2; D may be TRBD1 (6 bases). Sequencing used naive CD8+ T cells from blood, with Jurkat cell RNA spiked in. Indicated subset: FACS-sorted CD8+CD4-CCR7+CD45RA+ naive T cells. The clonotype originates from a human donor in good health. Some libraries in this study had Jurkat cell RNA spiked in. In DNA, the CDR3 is TGTGCCACCAGCACAGGGGTCGGGGAGCTGTTTTTT. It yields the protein CATSTGVGELFF. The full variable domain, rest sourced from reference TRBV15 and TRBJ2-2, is DAMVIQNPRYQVTQFGKPVTLSCSQTLNHNVMYWYQQKSSQAPKLLFHYYDKDFNNEADTPDNFQSRRPNTSFCFLDIRSPGLGDTAMYLCATSTGVGELFFGEGSRLTVL.